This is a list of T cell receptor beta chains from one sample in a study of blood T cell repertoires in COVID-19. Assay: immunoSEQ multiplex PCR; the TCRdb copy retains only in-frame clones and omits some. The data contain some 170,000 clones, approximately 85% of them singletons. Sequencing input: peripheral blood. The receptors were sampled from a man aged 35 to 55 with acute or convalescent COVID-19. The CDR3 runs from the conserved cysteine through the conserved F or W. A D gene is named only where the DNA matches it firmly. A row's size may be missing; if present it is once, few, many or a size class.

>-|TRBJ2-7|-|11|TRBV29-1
TGCAGCGTTGCAGGGGCCTACGAGCAGTACTTC
CSVAGAYEQYF
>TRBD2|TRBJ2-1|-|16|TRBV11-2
TGTGCCAGCAGCTTAGATTACCGGACTAGCTTCTCTGAGCAGTTCTTC
CASSLDYRTSFSEQFF
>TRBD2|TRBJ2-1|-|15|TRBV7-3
TGTGCCAGCAGCCTTACTAGCGGGGCCTACAATGAGCAGTTCTTC
CASSLTSGAYNEQFF
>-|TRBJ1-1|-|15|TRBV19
TGTGCCAGTAGTATAGATTCGGGACTGGACACTGAAGCTTTCTTT
CASSIDSGLDTEAFF
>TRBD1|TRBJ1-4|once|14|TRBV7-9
TGTGCCAGCAGCTTAGGACAGGGAGGTGAAAAACTGTTTTTT
CASSLGQGGEKLFF
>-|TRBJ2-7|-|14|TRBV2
TGTGCCAGCAGCGCGGACCGACTATCCTACGAGCAGTACTTC
CASSADRLSYEQYF
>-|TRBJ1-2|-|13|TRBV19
TGTGCCAGTGAGCGCCAGGGATTCTATGGCTACACCTTC
CASERQGFYGYTF
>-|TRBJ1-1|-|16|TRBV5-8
TGTGCCAGCAGCCTTCGGGACATGGAGGTGAACACTGAAGCTTTCTTT
CASSLRDMEVNTEAFF
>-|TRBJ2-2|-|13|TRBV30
TGTGCCTGGAGTTGGGCCACCACCGGGGAGCTGTTTTTT
CAWSWATTGELFF
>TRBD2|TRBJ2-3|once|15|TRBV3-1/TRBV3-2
TGTGCCAGCAGCCCCCTGGAGCGGGGGGAAGATACGCAGTATTTT
CASSPLERGEDTQYF
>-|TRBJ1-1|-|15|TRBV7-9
TGTGCCAGCAGCCAGTCGCAGGGGCGATCCTCTGAAGCTTTCTTT
CASSQSQGRSSEAFF
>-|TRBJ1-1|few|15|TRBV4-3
TGCGCCAGCAGCGATAGGCCCGGGGGGAACACTGAAGCTTTCTTT
CASSDRPGGNTEAFF
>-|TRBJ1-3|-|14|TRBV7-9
TGTGCCAGCAGCTTAGTTGGCAACGAAAACACCATATATTTT
CASSLVGNENTIYF
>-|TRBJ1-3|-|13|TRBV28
TGTGCCAGCACAGTCACCTCTGGAAACACCATATATTTT
CASTVTSGNTIYF
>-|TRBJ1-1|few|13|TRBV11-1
TGTGCCAGCAGCTTAGATTCGAGCACTGAAGCTTTCTTT
CASSLDSSTEAFF
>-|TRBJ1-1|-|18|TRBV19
TGTGCCAGTAGTATTCGGGGGAATCGGTTTGGTAGGAGCACTGAAGCTTTCTTT
CASSIRGNRFGRSTEAFF
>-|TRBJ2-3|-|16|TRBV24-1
TGTGCCACCAGTGACAATTCCGCGGGCGACACAGATACGCAGTATTTT
CATSDNSAGDTDTQYF